Below, 28 T cell receptor beta chains from the same sample are listed, as sequenced in a study of CD8+ T cells in alopecia areata. Extraction of RNA preceded its reverse transcription into cDNA, which served as the sequencing template. Sequencing was performed with immunoSEQ multiplex PCR; in TCRdb, only in-frame clones are kept and a portion is missing. The sample holds 100,000 to 150,000 clones, 45% to 65% seen once. Source: CD4+ T cells sorted from blood, taken at week 0. These receptors all come from a human donor with alopecia areata.

The chain recombines TRBV7-2 with TRBJ1-5; D may be TRBD1 (6 bases). CDR1 is SGHTA, CDR2 FQGNSA, per germline. V was clipped by 4 bases and J by 6 bases, with 16 bases between them. The CDR3 length is 15 residues. The CDR3 reads CASSYDRSRGQPQHF. The CDR3 DNA reads as TGTGCCAGCAGCTACGACAGGTCGCGAGGTCAGCCCCAGCATTTT.

The CDR3 reads CASSGGTSGSMRETQYF. DNA of the CDR3: TGCGCCAGCAGCGGAGGGACTAGCGGGAGTATGCGGGAGACCCAGTACTTC. This chain connects TRBV5-1 to TRBJ2-5, with 14 bases lining up with TRBD2. Germline loops: CDR1 SGHRS, CDR2 YFSETQ. V lost 4 bases, J lost 5 bases, and 10 bases stayed unmatched. This CDR3 has 17 amino acids. Full variable domain (missing parts from reference TRBV5-1 and TRBJ2-5): KAGVTQTPRYLIKTRGQQVTLSCSPISGHRSVSWYQQTPGQGLQFLFEYFSETQRNKGNFPGRFSGRQFSNSRSEMNVSTLELGDSALYLCASSGGTSGSMRETQYFGPGTRLLVL.

The chain links TRBV29-1 to TRBJ2-7; TRBD2 matches 7 bases. Trimming took 3 bases from V and 2 from J; bases not matched to a gene: 13. Germline V CDR1 and CDR2: SQVTM, ANQGSEA. This CDR3 is 16 amino acids long. The CDR3 nucleotides are TGCAGCGTTGATAGCGCGGGAGCCGGTTCCGCCTACGAGCAGTACTTC. Amino acids: CSVDSAGAGSAYEQYF.

The chain has TRBV6-6 and TRBJ1-4; 7 nucleotides line up with TRBD1. Trimming cost V 6 bases and J 4 bases; bases outside gene matches: 8. CDR3 length equals 15 residues. CDR1 is MNHNY, CDR2 SVGAGI, per germline (reference sequence). CDR3 sequence (DNA): TGTGCCAGCAGCCAGGGGGAAAGGGATAATGAAAAACTGTTTTTT. As protein: CASSQGERDNEKLFF.

The V gene is TRBV5-1, the J gene TRBJ2-5, with D perhaps TRBD2 (6 bases). The CDR3 totals 15 residues. Germline CDR1 SGHRS, CDR2 YFSETQ. V lost 5 bases and J 1 base, leaving 15 bases between the germline ends. This CDR3 reads CASSRLGETQETQYF. CDR3 DNA: TGCGCCAGCAGTCGACTAGGGGAGACCCAAGAGACCCAGTACTTC.

The chain has TRBV18 and TRBJ2-1; perhaps TRBD2 as D (6 bases). V was shortened by 3 bases and J by 7 bases, with 16 bases between the two germline ends. CDR3 length equals 15 residues. From germline, CDR1 is KGHSH and CDR2 LQKENI. CDR3 nucleotides: TGTGCCAGCTCACCGTCGGGAGACGTGGAGAATGAGCAGTTCTTC. Translation: CASSPSGDVENEQFF.

The V and J genes are TRBV27 and TRBJ1-2, with 8 bases that match TRBD1. This CDR3 has 13 amino acids. The J segment lost 2 bases and the V segment lost 6 bases, leaving 2 bases of the junction unmatched. Germline V gene sequence: CDR1 MNHEY, CDR2 SMNVEV (reference sequence). The CDR3 DNA reads as TGTGCCAGCAGGTCAGGGGGCAACTATGGCTACACCTTC. Protein: CASRSGGNYGYTF.

This clone turned up a few times. J is TRBJ2-1 and V is TRBV29-1; D is possibly TRBD1 or TRBD2 (5 bases each). Germline CDR1 is SQVTM and CDR2 is ANQGSEA. The CDR3 sequence is 12 residues long. Trimming removed 5 bases at V and 9 bases at J, with 14 bases between. The CDR3: CSVNNLGTEQFF. The CDR3 DNA reads as TGCAGCGTTAATAATCTGGGGACTGAGCAGTTCTTC.

V usage is TRBV7-2 and J usage is TRBJ1-4, with D possibly TRBD1 on 6 matching bases. The CDR3 totals 15 residues. Germline loops: CDR1 SGHTA, CDR2 FQGNSA. Deletions cut 5 bases from V and 7 bases from J, with 17 bases between. CDR3 coding DNA: TGTGCCAGCAGCCAAGGATGGGGGCTGAGTGAAAAACTGTTTTTT. This gives the protein CASSQGWGLSEKLFF. Combining the CDR3 with reference TRBV7-2 and TRBJ1-4 gives the whole variable domain GAGVSQSPSNKVTEKGKDVELRCDPISGHTALYWYRQSLGQGLEFLIYFQGNSAPDKSGLPSDRFSAERTGGSVSTLTIQRTQQEDSAVYLCASSQGWGLSEKLFFGSGTQLSVL.

The chain is built from TRBV14 and TRBJ2-1, with D possibly matching TRBD2 (6 bases). V was shortened by 5 bases and J by 3 bases, with 11 bases between the two germline ends. Germline loops: CDR1 SGHDN, CDR2 FVKESK. The CDR3 spans 14 residues. The CDR3 DNA follows: TGTGCCAGCAGCGGGGGACTGAGCTACAATGAGCAGTTCTTC. It specifies CASSGGLSYNEQFF.

The chain's CDR3 is CASSLEWVSGANVLTF. CDR3 coding DNA: TGCGCCAGCAGCTTGGAGTGGGTCTCTGGGGCCAACGTCCTGACTTTC. This chain joins TRBV5-1 and TRBJ2-6; D remains ambiguous. Germline assignment: CDR1 SGHRS and CDR2 YFSETQ. Between the trimmed V and J ends, which lost 0 bases and 0 bases, there was a span of 7 bases. The CDR3 length is 16 residues.

This chain connects TRBV30 to TRBJ2-4; 10 positions agree with TRBD1. The V gene's germline CDR1 is GTSNPN and CDR2 SVGIG (reference sequence). V was clipped by 4 bases and J by 0 bases; unmatched bases: 15. CDR3 length: 19 residues. CDR3 DNA: TGTGCCTGGACCCAGGGACAGGGGACCAGACTATTAGCCAAAAACATTCAGTACTTC. Translating it yields CAWTQGQGTRLLAKNIQYF.

This rearrangement joins TRBV29-1 to TRBJ2-7, with TRBD2 identical over 11 bases. V shed 4 bases and J 1 base; nucleotides not matched to a gene: 9. The germline V gene has CDR1 SQVTM and CDR2 ANQGSEA. The CDR3 extends over 16 amino acids. The CDR3 DNA sequence: TGCAGCGTTGCTACTAGCGGGGGTGCTGCATCCTACGAGCAGTACTTC. Protein product: CSVATSGGAASYEQYF.

The chain is built from TRBV5-1 and TRBJ2-7, with no clear D. The CDR3 has 15 residues. CDR1 and CDR2 from the germline V gene are SGHRS and YFSETQ. V was shortened by 2 bases and J by 2 bases, with 14 bases between the two germline ends. The CDR3 bases are TGCGCCAGCAGCTTTCCCGACCGCCCCACCTACGAGCAGTACTTC. Translating gives CASSFPDRPTYEQYF. The whole variable domain, filled in from reference TRBV5-1 and TRBJ2-7, reads KAGVTQTPRYLIKTRGQQVTLSCSPISGHRSVSWYQQTPGQGLQFLFEYFSETQRNKGNFPGRFSGRQFSNSRSEMNVSTLELGDSALYLCASSFPDRPTYEQYFGPGTRLTVT.

Concerning this clone: An end of the junction does not agree with germline; a read error may underlie this. This chain uses TRBV2 with TRBJ2-3; D unresolved. The CDR3 has 12 amino acids. The germline V gene encodes CDR1 SNHLY and CDR2 FYNNEI. The CDR3 sequence: CASREVDDTQYF. CDR3 coding DNA: TGTGCCAGCAGGGAAGTTGATGATACGCAGTATTTT.

This chain links TRBV6-1 with TRBJ2-7; D remains ambiguous. The CDR3 totals 15 residues. With 4 bases removed from V and 3 bases from J, the gap between germline ends came to 16 bases. Looked up from germline, CDR1 is MNHNS and CDR2 is SASEGT. CDR3 protein: CASSGNANLIYEQYF. The CDR3 DNA reads TGTGCCAGCAGTGGTAATGCCAATTTGATCTACGAGCAGTACTTC.

This sequence joins TRBV10-3 and TRBJ2-3, with 11 bases aligning to TRBD2. The CDR3 is made up of 15 amino acids. The J segment lost 2 bases and the V segment lost 10 bases, leaving 8 bases of the junction unmatched. The germline V gene has CDR1 ENHRY and CDR2 SYGVKD. This chain's CDR3 is CATNLAGGDTDTQYF. The CDR3, as DNA: TGTGCCACCAATCTAGCGGGGGGCGACACAGATACGCAGTATTTT.

CDR3 protein: CASVKKTGPYEQYF. As DNA, the CDR3 is TGTGCCAGCGTAAAAAAAACAGGCCCCTACGAGCAGTACTTC. J is TRBJ2-7 and V is TRBV6-6, with D possibly matching TRBD1 (5 bases). Germline V gene sequence: CDR1 MNHNY, CDR2 SVGAGI (reference sequence). CDR3 length: 14 residues. Trimming removed 8 bases from V and 2 bases from J, with 16 bases in between.

This chain joins TRBV2 and TRBJ2-3, with D unresolved. This CDR3 spans 14 amino acids. Germline CDR1 and CDR2: SNHLY and FYNNEI. Trimming stripped 10 bases from V and 5 bases from J, with 19 bases between. Here the CDR3 reads CATQWVFVRDTQYF. CDR3 in DNA: TGTGCCACTCAATGGGTTTTTGTCAGAGATACGCAGTATTTT.

This clone was detected a few times. V and J are TRBV5-4 and TRBJ1-2; TRBD1 agrees at 8 bases. Germline CDR1 and CDR2: SGHNT and YYREEE (reference sequence). This CDR3 comprises 15 residues. J lost 5 bases, V lost 4 bases, and 10 bases had no gene match. The CDR3 coding sequence is TGTGCCAGCAGCCATCGCCGGACAGGGTCTTATGGCTACACCTTC. It yields the protein CASSHRRTGSYGYTF.

V and J are TRBV25-1 and TRBJ2-6; no clear D. CDR1 is MGHDK, CDR2 SYGVNS, per germline. V shed 1 base and J shed 0 bases, with 10 bases lying between them. The CDR3 runs 17 residues. The chain's CDR3 is CASSEFGINSGANVLTF. As DNA, the CDR3 is TGTGCCAGCAGTGAATTTGGGATAAACTCTGGGGCCAACGTCCTGACTTTC. The complete variable domain, with remaining parts taken from reference TRBV25-1 and TRBJ2-6, reads EADIYQTPRYLVIGTGKKITLECSQTMGHDKMYWYQQDPGMELHLIHYSYGVNSTEKGDLSSESTVSRIRTEHFPLTLESARPSHTSQYLCASSEFGINSGANVLTFGAGSRLTVL.

The V gene is TRBV4-3, the J gene TRBJ1-1; D is undetermined. The germline CDR1 and CDR2 sequences are LGHNA and YSLEER. Trimming took off 4 bases at V and 4 bases at J, with 10 bases between the two ends. The CDR3 is 13 amino acids. This CDR3 is CASSLDVGTEAFF. CDR3 nucleotides: TGCGCCAGCAGCCTTGATGTGGGCACTGAAGCTTTCTTT.

This clone came up once. The sample carries other DNA sequences with the same CDR3. V is TRBV18 and J is TRBJ2-5; D is perhaps TRBD1 (6 bases). The V and J ends lost 3 bases and 1 base respectively, with 6 bases between them. This CDR3 spans 13 amino acids. Germline V gives CDR1 KGHSH, CDR2 LQKENI. The CDR3 loop reads CASSPTGQETQYF. CDR3 DNA: TGTGCCAGCTCACCGACAGGCCAAGAGACCCAGTACTTC.

This chain uses TRBV4-2 with TRBJ2-7; 7 nucleotides match TRBD1. Germline CDR1 and CDR2: LGHNA and YNFKEQ. With V trimmed by 3 bases and J by 3 bases, 11 bases remained unmatched. The CDR3 loop spans 16 amino acids. In DNA, the CDR3 is TGTGCCAGCAGCCATTCCAGCCTGACAGGGAGCTACGAGCAGTACTTC. Its protein is CASSHSSLTGSYEQYF.

This CDR3 reads CASSLLGNEQFF. The CDR3 DNA reads as TGTGCCAGCAGCCTATTAGGAAATGAGCAGTTCTTC. This rearrangement joins TRBV5-6 to TRBJ2-1, with D unresolved. This CDR3 is 12 amino acids long. The V end was cut by 4 bases, the J end by 7 bases, with 9 bases between. Germline V gives CDR1 SGHDT, CDR2 YYEEEE.

This rearrangement joins TRBV7-6 to TRBJ2-3; 12 bases are shared with TRBD2. In germline, CDR1 is SGHVS, CDR2 FNYEAQ. This CDR3 region has 17 residues. Losses at the gene ends were 6 bases for V and 5 bases for J; bases not matched to a gene: 12. CDR3 sequence (DNA): TGTGCCAGCAGTTGGGGACTAGCGGGTACTCCGGGAGATACGCAGTATTTT. Translating it yields CASSWGLAGTPGDTQYF.

This clone is a singleton in its sample. J is TRBJ1-2 and V is TRBV9, with D tentatively TRBD1 (6 bases). The CDR3 is made up of 14 amino acids. V shed 2 bases and J shed 0 bases, with 8 bases lying between them. CDR1 and CDR2 from the germline V gene are SGDLS and YYNGEE. The CDR3 DNA reads as TGTGCCAGCAGCGTGGGGGGCACTAACTATGGCTACACCTTC. This gives the protein CASSVGGTNYGYTF.

The rearrangement links TRBV4-1 to TRBJ1-5, with 9 bases lining up with TRBD1. Germline CDR1 reads MGHRA; CDR2 reads YSYEKL. V dropped 5 bases and J dropped 7; count of bases not matched to a gene: 9. The CDR3 is 15 amino acids. CDR3 region: CASSFGDRDKQPQHF. The CDR3 nucleotides read TGCGCCAGCAGCTTCGGGGACAGGGATAAACAGCCCCAGCATTTT.